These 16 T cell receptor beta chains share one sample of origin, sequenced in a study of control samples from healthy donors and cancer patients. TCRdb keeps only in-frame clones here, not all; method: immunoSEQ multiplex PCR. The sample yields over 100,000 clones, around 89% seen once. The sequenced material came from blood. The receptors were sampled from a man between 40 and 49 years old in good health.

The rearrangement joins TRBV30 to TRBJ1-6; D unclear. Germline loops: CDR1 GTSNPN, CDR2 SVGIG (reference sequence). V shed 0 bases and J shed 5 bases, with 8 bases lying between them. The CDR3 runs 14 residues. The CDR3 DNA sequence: TGTGCCTGGAGTGTAGGCCAGGATAATTCACCCCTCCACTTT. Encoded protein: CAWSVGQDNSPLHF.

This chain's CDR3 is CASKKTSSYEQYF. In DNA form, the CDR3 reads TGTGCCAGTAAAAAGACCAGCTCCTACGAGCAGTACTTC. The chain joins TRBV19 to TRBJ2-7, with D unclear. This CDR3 region has 13 residues. Trimming took 7 bases from V and 0 from J, leaving 10 bases between them. CDR1 and CDR2 (germline): LNHDA, SQIVND (reference sequence).

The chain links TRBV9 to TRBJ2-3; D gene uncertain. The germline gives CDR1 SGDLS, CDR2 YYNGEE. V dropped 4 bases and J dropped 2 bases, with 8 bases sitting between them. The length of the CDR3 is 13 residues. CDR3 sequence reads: CASSPRITDTQYF. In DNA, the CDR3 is TGTGCCAGCAGCCCCCGGATCACAGATACGCAGTATTTT.

CDR3 coding DNA: TGTGCCAGCACTGTGCGCACTCTCTCTGGGGCCAACGTCCTGACTTTC. Translation gives CASTVRTLSGANVLTF. V usage is TRBV2 and J usage is TRBJ2-6; D is uncertain. V lost 7 bases and J lost 0, with 13 bases in between. This CDR3 region has 16 residues. Germline CDR1 is SNHLY and CDR2 is FYNNEI.

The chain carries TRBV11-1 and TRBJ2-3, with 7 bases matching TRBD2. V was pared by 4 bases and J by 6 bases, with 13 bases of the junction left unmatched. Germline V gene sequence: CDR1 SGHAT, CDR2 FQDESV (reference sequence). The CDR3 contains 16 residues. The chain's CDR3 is CASSWGGTLGGDTQYF. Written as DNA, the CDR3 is TGTGCCAGCAGCTGGGGAGGGACGCTGGGGGGTGATACGCAGTATTTT.

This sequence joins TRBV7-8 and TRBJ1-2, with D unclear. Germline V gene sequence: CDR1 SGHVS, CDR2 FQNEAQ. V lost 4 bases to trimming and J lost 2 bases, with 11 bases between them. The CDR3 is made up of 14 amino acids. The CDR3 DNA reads TGTGCCAGCAGCTCCCGAGGAAGAAACTATGGCTACACCTTC. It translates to CASSSRGRNYGYTF. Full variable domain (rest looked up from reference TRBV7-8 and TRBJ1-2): GAGVSQSPRYKVAKRGQDVALRCDPISGHVSLFWYQQALGQGPEFLTYFQNEAQLDKSGLPSDRFFAERPEGSVSTLKIQRTQQEDSAVYLCASSSRGRNYGYTFGSGTRLTVV.

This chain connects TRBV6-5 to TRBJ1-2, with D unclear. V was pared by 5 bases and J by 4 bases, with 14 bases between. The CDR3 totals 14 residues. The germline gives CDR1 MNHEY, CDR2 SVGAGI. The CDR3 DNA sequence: TGTGCCAGCAGTCCCGTCCAACTCGCCTATGGCTACACCTTC. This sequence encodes CASSPVQLAYGYTF.

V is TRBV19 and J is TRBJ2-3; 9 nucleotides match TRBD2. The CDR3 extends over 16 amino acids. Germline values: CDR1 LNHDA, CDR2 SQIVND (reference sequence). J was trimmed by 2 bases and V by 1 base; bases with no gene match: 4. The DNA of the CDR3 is TGTGCCAGTAGTATAGGCGGGGGGGCCTTCACAGATACGCAGTATTTT. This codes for CASSIGGGAFTDTQYF.

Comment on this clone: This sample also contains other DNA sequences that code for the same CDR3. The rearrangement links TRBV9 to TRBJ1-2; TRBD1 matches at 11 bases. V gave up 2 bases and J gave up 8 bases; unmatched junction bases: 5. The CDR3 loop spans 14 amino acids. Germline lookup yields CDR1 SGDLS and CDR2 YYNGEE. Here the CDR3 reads CASSVGQGAEGYTF. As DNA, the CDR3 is TGTGCCAGCAGCGTCGGACAGGGGGCTGAGGGCTACACCTTC. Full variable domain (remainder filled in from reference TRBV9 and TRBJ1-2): DSGVTQTPKHLITATGQRVTLRCSPRSGDLSVYWYQQSLDQGLQFLIQYYNGEERAKGNILERFSAQQFPDLHSELNLSSLELGDSALYFCASSVGQGAEGYTFGSGTRLTVV.

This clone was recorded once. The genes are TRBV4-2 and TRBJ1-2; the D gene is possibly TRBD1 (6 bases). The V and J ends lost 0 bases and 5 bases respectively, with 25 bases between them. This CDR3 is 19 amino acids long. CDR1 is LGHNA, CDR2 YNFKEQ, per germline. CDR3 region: CASSQDPDSSVNQGYGYTF. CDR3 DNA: TGTGCCAGCAGCCAAGATCCGGACAGCTCCGTAAACCAGGGTTATGGCTACACCTTC.

The CDR3 loop reads CASSFRVWLGQYF. For the CDR3, the DNA is TGTGCCAGCAGCTTTCGGGTCTGGCTCGGGCAGTACTTC. The gene calls are TRBV12-1 and TRBJ2-7; TRBD2 is taken as the D call from the table, unchecked against the DNA. TRBV12-1 is a pseudogene. The CDR3 spans 13 residues.

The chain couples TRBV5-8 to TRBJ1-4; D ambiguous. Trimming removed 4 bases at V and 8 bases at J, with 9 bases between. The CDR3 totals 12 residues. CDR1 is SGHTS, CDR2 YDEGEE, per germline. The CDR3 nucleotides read TGTGCCAGCAGCCTGGAGCGGGAAAAACTGTTTTTT. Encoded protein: CASSLEREKLFF.

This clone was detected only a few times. The CDR3 sequence is CASSPLTGTGDSTEAFF. CDR3 bases: TGTGCCAGCAGCCCTTTAACCGGGACAGGGGACAGCACTGAAGCTTTCTTT. The rearrangement joins TRBV14 to TRBJ1-1; 10 positions match TRBD1. CDR3 length: 17 residues. CDR1 is SGHDN and CDR2 is FVKESK in the germline V gene. Trimming took 4 bases from V and 4 from J; bases not matched to a gene: 12.

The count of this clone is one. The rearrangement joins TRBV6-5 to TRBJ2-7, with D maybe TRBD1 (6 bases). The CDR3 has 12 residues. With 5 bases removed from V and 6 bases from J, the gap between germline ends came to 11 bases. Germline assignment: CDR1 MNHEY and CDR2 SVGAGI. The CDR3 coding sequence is TGTGCCAGCAGTCCCCTGGGGGCCGAGCAGTACTTC. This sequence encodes CASSPLGAEQYF.

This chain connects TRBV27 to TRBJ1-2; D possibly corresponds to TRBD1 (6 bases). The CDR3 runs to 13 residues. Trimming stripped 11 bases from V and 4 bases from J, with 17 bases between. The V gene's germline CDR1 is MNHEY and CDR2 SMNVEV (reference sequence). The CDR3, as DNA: TGTGCCGTTAGGGGGGACACTACCTATGGCTACACCTTC. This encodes CAVRGDTTYGYTF.

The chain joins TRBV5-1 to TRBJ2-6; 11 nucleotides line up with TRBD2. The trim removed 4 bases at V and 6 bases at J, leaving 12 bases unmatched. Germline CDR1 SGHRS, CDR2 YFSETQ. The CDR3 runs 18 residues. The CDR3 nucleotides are TGCGCCAGCAGCACCTCCTCTAGCGGGGGGTCCTCGGCCAACGTCCTGACTTTC. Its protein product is CASSTSSSGGSSANVLTF.